This T cell receptor (beta chain) came from a study of cytomegalovirus exposure and HLA in healthy donors. The CDR3 extends over 13 amino acids. V was clipped by 5 bases and J by 7 bases; unmatched bases: 5. Germline CDR1 is SEHNR and CDR2 is FQNEAQ (reference sequence). This clone was seen a few times. In the PCR, 60 Vbeta and 13 Jbeta primers were used. Clones were read by immunoSEQ multiplex PCR, and TCRdb kept only the in-frame ones, dropping some. Of roughly 98,000 clones listed, 81% are singletons. The sample comprised PBMCs. V and J are TRBV7-9 and TRBJ1-2, with TRBD1 matching over 9 bases. The receptor's source is a man in his forties or fifties in good health and CMV-seronegative. The CDR3 loop reads CASSASTGGGYTF. CDR3 sequence (DNA): TGTGCCAGCAGCGCATCGACAGGGGGTGGCTACACCTTC. The full variable domain, in which reference TRBV7-9 and TRBJ1-2 provide the parts outside the CDR3, is DTGVSQNPRHKITKRGQNVTFRCDPISEHNRLYWYRQTLGQGPEFLTYFQNEAQLEKSRLLSDRFSAERPKGSFSTLEIQRTEQGDSAMYLCASSASTGGGYTFGSGTRLTVV.